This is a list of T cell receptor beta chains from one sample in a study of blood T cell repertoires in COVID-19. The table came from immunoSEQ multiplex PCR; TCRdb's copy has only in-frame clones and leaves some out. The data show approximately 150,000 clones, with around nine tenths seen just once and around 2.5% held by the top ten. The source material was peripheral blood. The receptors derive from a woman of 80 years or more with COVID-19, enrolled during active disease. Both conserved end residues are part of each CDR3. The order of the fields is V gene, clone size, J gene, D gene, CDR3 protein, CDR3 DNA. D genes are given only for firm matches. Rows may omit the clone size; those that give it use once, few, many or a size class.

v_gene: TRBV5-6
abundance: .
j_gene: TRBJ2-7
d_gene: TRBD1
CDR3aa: CASNPLGDSQVQYF
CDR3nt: TGTGCCAGCAACCCCCTCGGGGACAGCCAAGTGCAGTACTTC

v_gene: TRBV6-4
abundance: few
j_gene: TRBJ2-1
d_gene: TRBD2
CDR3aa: CASSDQTSGSNEQFF
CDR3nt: TGTGCCAGCAGTGACCAGACTAGCGGGAGCAATGAGCAGTTCTTC

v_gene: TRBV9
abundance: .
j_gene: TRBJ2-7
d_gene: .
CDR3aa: CASSATRLGDEQYF
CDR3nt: TGTGCCAGCAGCGCGACTAGGCTGGGAGACGAGCAGTACTTC

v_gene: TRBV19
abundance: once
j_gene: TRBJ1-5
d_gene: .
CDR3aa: CASQDSLNQPQHF
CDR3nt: TGTGCCAGTCAGGACAGCTTAAATCAGCCCCAGCATTTT

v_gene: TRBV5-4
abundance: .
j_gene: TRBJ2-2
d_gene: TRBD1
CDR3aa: CASSLDRATGELFF
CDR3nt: TGTGCCAGCAGCTTAGACAGGGCCACCGGGGAGCTGTTTTTT

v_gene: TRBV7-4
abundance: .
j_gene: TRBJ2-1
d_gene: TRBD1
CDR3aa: CASGTGIVYEQFF
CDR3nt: TGTGCCAGCGGGACAGGGATCGTCTATGAGCAGTTCTTC

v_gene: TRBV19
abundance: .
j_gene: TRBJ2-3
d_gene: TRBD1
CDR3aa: CASSNRDRLSTDTQYF
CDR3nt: TGTGCCAGTAGTAACCGGGACAGACTTAGCACAGATACGCAGTATTTT

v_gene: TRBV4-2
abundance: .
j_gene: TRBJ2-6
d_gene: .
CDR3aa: CASSQDRAVRGANVLTF
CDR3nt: TGTGCCAGCAGCCAAGACCGAGCGGTCCGTGGGGCCAACGTCCTGACTTTC

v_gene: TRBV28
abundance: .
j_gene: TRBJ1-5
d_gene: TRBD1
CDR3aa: CASSLDPGTGVQPQHF
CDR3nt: TGTGCCAGCAGTTTGGATCCCGGGACAGGGGTCCAGCCCCAGCATTTT

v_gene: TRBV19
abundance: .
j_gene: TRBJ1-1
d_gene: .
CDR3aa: CASSMSTRSERTEAFF
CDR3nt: TGTGCCAGTAGTATGTCAACACGGTCAGAGAGGACTGAAGCTTTCTTT

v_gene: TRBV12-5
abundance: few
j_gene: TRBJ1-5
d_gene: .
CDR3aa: CASALGVNQPQHF
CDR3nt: TGTGCTAGTGCCTTGGGCGTTAATCAGCCCCAGCATTTT

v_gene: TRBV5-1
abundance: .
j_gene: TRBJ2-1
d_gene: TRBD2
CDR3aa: CASSLSRAGGPRNEQFF
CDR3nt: TGCGCCAGCAGCTTGTCTCGAGCGGGAGGGCCTCGCAATGAGCAGTTCTTC

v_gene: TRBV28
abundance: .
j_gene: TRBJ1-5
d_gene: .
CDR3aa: CASSSTGMGQPQHF
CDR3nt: TGTGCCAGCAGTTCCACAGGGATGGGTCAGCCCCAGCATTTT

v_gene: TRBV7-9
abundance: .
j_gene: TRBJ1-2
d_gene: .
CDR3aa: CASSLAHPTDGYTF
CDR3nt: TGTGCCAGCAGCTTGGCACATCCGACAGATGGCTACACCTTC

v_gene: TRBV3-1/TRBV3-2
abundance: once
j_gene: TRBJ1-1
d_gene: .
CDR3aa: CASSRGNLFTEAFF
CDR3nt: TGTGCCAGCAGCCGGGGCAATCTGTTCACTGAAGCTTTCTTT

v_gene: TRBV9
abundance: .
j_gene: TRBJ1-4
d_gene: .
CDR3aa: CASSAPRGKKLFF
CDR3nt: TGTGCCAGCAGCGCCCCCAGGGGTAAAAAACTGTTTTTT

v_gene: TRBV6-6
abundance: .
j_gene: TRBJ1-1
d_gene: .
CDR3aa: CASSSKGQKDQLFF
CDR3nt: TGTGCCAGCAGTTCCAAGGGGCAAAAGGATCAGCTGTTCTTT

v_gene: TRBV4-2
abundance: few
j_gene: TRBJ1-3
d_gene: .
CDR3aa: CASSREGAGNTIYF
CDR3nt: TGTGCCAGCAGCCGGGAGGGCGCTGGAAACACCATATATTTT